The rows below give T cell receptor beta chains drawn from one sample of a study of blood T cell repertoires in COVID-19. Produced via immunoSEQ multiplex PCR; TCRdb's table is partial and in-frame only. The table includes about 59,000 clones, over 75% detected once. The sample was peripheral blood. The receptors originated from a human donor in a cohort sampled during active COVID-19. Both conserved end residues are part of each CDR3. Fields, in order: D gene, V gene, clone size, J gene, CDR3 protein, CDR3 DNA. A D gene is named only where the DNA matches it firmly. The size of a clone is reported for some rows only, either as once, few or many, or as a class for expanded clones.

TRBD2	TRBV7-2	-	TRBJ2-7	CASSPAGELYEQYF	TGTGCCAGCAGCCCGGCGGGAGAACTCTACGAGCAGTACTTC
TRBD2	TRBV7-8	-	TRBJ2-2	CASSPPLAANTGELFF	TGTGCCAGCAGCCCCCCACTAGCGGCTAACACCGGGGAGCTGTTTTTT
TRBD2	TRBV27	-	TRBJ2-3	CARSCASGLNSDTQYF	TGTGCCAGGAGTTGCGCTAGCGGTCTAAACTCAGATACGCAGTATTTT
TRBD2	TRBV6-6	-	TRBJ2-1	CASSQTSSNNEQFF	TGTGCCAGCAGCCAGACTAGCAGTAACAATGAGCAGTTCTTC
-	TRBV30	-	TRBJ1-1	CAWSPQDRANTEAFF	TGTGCCTGGAGTCCCCAGGACAGAGCAAACACTGAAGCTTTCTTT
TRBD1	TRBV11-2	-	TRBJ1-4	CASSSDRGREKLFF	TGTGCCAGCAGTTCAGACAGGGGTCGTGAAAAACTGTTTTTT
-	TRBV27	-	TRBJ2-7	CASSGGTEQYF	TGTGCCAGCAGTGGCGGGACTGAGCAGTACTTC
TRBD2	TRBV6-5	-	TRBJ2-3	CASRSGTSGTDTQYF	TGTGCCAGCAGGTCCGGGACTAGTGGCACAGATACGCAGTATTTT
TRBD1	TRBV5-1	few	TRBJ2-7	CASSLGQGNYEQYF	TGCGCCAGCAGCCTGGGACAGGGCAACTACGAGCAGTACTTC
TRBD1	TRBV7-2	-	TRBJ1-6	CASSFRDRTAPLHF	TGTGCCAGCAGCTTCCGGGACAGGACGGCACCCCTCCACTTT
TRBD2	TRBV7-6	-	TRBJ2-4	CASSLEAGTSVKGAKNIQYF	TGTGCCAGCAGCTTAGAAGCCGGGACTAGCGTCAAGGGGGCCAAAAACATTCAGTACTTC
-	TRBV9	-	TRBJ2-1	CASSAGVPSYNEQFF	TGTGCCAGCAGCGCGGGAGTCCCCTCCTACAATGAGCAGTTCTTC
TRBD1	TRBV28	-	TRBJ2-7	CASSINLRDRGRYEQYF	TGTGCCAGCAGCATAAATTTGAGGGACAGGGGACGGTACGAGCAGTACTTC
-	TRBV15	-	TRBJ2-7	CATSRGGLEYEQYF	TGTGCCACCAGCAGGGGAGGACTGGAATACGAGCAGTACTTC
-	TRBV11-3	-	TRBJ2-1	CASSLDNKEANEQFF	TGTGCCAGCAGCTTAGATAATAAAGAGGCGAATGAGCAGTTCTTC
-	TRBV10-3	-	TRBJ2-1	CAISEFSEINEQFF	TGTGCCATCAGTGAGTTTAGCGAGATCAATGAGCAGTTCTTC
-	TRBV29-1	-	TRBJ2-7	CSVTGTANEGQYF	TGCAGCGTCACCGGGACTGCGAATGAGGGGCAGTACTTC
TRBD2	TRBV7-9	-	TRBJ2-7	CASSATSGILEQYF	TGTGCCAGCAGTGCCACTAGCGGGATCCTCGAGCAGTACTTC
-	TRBV24-1	few	TRBJ1-1	CATRGSNTEAFF	TGTGCCACCAGGGGCAGCAACACTGAAGCTTTCTTT
TRBD2	TRBV7-3	once	TRBJ2-1	CASAAMDGGSFYNEQFF	TGTGCCAGCGCTGCGATGGACGGCGGGAGTTTTTACAATGAGCAGTTCTTC
TRBD1	TRBV4-3	-	TRBJ1-1	CASSPGQGFFGNTEAFF	TGCGCCAGCAGCCCAGGACAGGGGTTTTTCGGGAACACTGAAGCTTTCTTT